A single sample is the source of the 29 T cell receptor beta chains below, sequenced in a study of CD8 T cells in ankylosing spondylitis (TCRdb year 2017). Library preparation was by 5' RACE. Sequenced on an Illumina HiSeq 2500. Using fastp trimming at Q25 and MiXCR clonotype assembly, TCRdb reanalyzed the public sequencing data and kept in-frame beta chains. For every CDR3 protein sequence, its rows merge into one entry that carries the most common genes and DNA. Counted in this sample were some 840,000 distinct CDR3 sequences; about 12% of them appeared once. The ten largest clones capture 0.45% to 0.6% of the sample. Study-wide conclusions, independent of this receptor: Blood from ankylosing spondylitis patients appeared to be characterized by a TCR beta motif made up of several highly homologous amino acid variants.

The antigens for these receptors are not known. Specimen: blood, either unsorted or a sorted T cell fraction (not recorded which). Source of these receptors: a male donor with ankylosing spondylitis.

Worth noting for this clonotype: Its ends do not fully match the called genes, so a read error is possible. The chain employs TRBV25-1 and TRBJ2-7; tentatively, D is TRBD1 or TRBD2 (5 bases each). CDR3 size: 10 residues. Germline V gives CDR1 MGHDK, CDR2 SYGVNS. The CDR3: CDSGHYEQYF. The CDR3, as DNA: TGTGACAGCGGACACTACGAGCAGTACTTC.

The V and J genes are TRBV7-2 and TRBJ2-5; D ambiguous. Trimming removed 3 bases from V and 1 base from J, with 9 bases in between. The CDR3 sequence is 14 residues long. In germline, CDR1 is SGHTA, CDR2 FQGNSA. This chain's CDR3 is CASSFASGQETQYF. The CDR3, as DNA: TGTGCCAGCAGCTTTGCGTCAGGCCAAGAGACCCAGTACTTC.

This clonotype has a count of ten or more. V gene TRBV6-2 or TRBV6-3 combines with J gene TRBJ1-2; 9 bases line up with TRBD1. With 4 bases clipped from V and 3 bases from J, the junction kept 9 bases outside the gene matches. The CDR3 covers 16 residues. The germline V gene encodes CDR1 MNHEY and CDR2 SVGEGT. CDR3 bases: TGTGCCAGCAGTTCGGTCAAGGACAGGGGCTACTATGGCTACACCTTC. Its protein is CASSSVKDRGYYGYTF.

The J gene is TRBJ1-1, the V gene TRBV20-1, with 8 positions matching TRBD1. Per the germline V gene, CDR1 is DFQATT and CDR2 is SNEGSKA (reference sequence). V dropped 6 bases and J dropped 7; count of bases not matched to a gene: 10. The CDR3 runs to 13 residues. CDR3 in DNA: TGCAGTGCGGGCAGGGGGCGAATCAATGAAGCTTTCTTT. As protein: CSAGRGRINEAFF.

This clonotype was recorded a few times. The chain is built from TRBV2 and TRBJ2-1; the D gene is possibly TRBD1 (5 bases). The CDR3 extends over 13 amino acids. V lost 6 bases, J lost 6 bases, and 12 bases lay in between. Per germline, CDR1 SNHLY and CDR2 FYNNEI. This CDR3 is CASRQTEVNEQFF. In nucleotides, the CDR3 is TGTGCCAGCAGACAGACAGAGGTCAATGAGCAGTTCTTC.

The chain uses TRBV9 and TRBJ2-3; TRBD2 is a possible D gene (7 bases). The V end was cut by 5 bases, the J end by 6 bases, with 19 bases between. Per germline, CDR1 SGDLS and CDR2 YYNGEE. CDR3 length: 15 amino acids. CDR3 loop: CASRGGGPAPDTQYF. CDR3 DNA sequence: TGTGCCAGCAGGGGGGGGGGCCCAGCCCCCGATACGCAGTATTTT.

This clonotype appeared a few times. This sequence joins TRBV4-3 and TRBJ1-4; D is undetermined. Germline V gene lookup returns CDR1 LGHNA and CDR2 YSLEER. The CDR3 runs 16 residues. Trimming stripped 1 base from V and 2 bases from J, with 11 bases between. In DNA form, the CDR3 reads TGCGCCAGCAGCCAAGGGTGGGCAGCTACTAATGAAAAACTGTTTTTT. Protein sequence: CASSQGWAATNEKLFF.

The V and J genes are TRBV20-1 and TRBJ2-3; maybe TRBD2 (6 bases). This CDR3 is 14 amino acids long. Trimming shortened V by 3 bases and J by 2 bases, and 12 bases separated the two germline ends. Germline CDR1 is DFQATT and CDR2 is SNEGSKA (reference sequence). The CDR3 coding sequence is TGCAGTGCTAGGGGGGACTCCTACACAGATACGCAGTATTTT. Translating it yields CSARGDSYTDTQYF.

This clonotype was seen repeatedly, ten times or more. The chain combines TRBV6-5 with TRBJ1-4; D is ambiguous. Germline lookup yields CDR1 MNHEY and CDR2 SVGAGI. V lost 4 bases and J 6 bases, leaving 12 bases between the germline ends. This CDR3 has 14 amino acids. The CDR3 region has the DNA TGTGCCAGCAGTTCTGCGGGTGAGGATGAAAAACTGTTTTTT. It specifies CASSSAGEDEKLFF.

This clonotype was seen a few times. The chain has TRBV20-1 and TRBJ2-7, with TRBD2 identical over 7 bases. The CDR3 spans 15 residues. Per germline, CDR1 DFQATT and CDR2 SNEGSKA (reference sequence). V shed 0 bases, J shed 4 bases, and the junction held 9 bases outside the gene matches. The DNA for the CDR3 is TGCAGTGCTAGAGATCCGGTGGGAGGGAGTTACGAGCAGTACTTC. Protein product: CSARDPVGGSYEQYF.

V usage is TRBV5-6 and J usage is TRBJ2-1; 8 bases map to TRBD1. With 0 bases clipped from V and 7 bases from J, the junction kept 9 bases outside the gene matches. The CDR3 is 16 residues long. From germline, CDR1 is SGHDT and CDR2 YYEEEE. The CDR3 bases are TGTGCCAGCAGCTTGGGGACAGGGTTTATTTGGAATGAGCAGTTCTTC. Its protein product is CASSLGTGFIWNEQFF.

This clonotype has just a few counts. V usage is TRBV12-3 or TRBV12-4 and J usage is TRBJ1-2; TRBD1 agrees at 7 bases. Trimming removed 6 bases from V and 13 bases from J; junction bases left unmatched: 17. The CDR3 consists of 14 residues. The CDR3 is CASSSSGRGVSSTF. Here the CDR3 DNA reads TGTGCCAGCAGCTCGTCCGGCAGGGGGGTATCAAGCACCTTC.

V usage is TRBV4-2 and J usage is TRBJ2-1; 7 positions match TRBD2. In germline, CDR1 is LGHNA, CDR2 YNFKEQ. The junction had 7 bases not matched to a gene; V was cut back by 1 base and J by 10 bases. The CDR3 length is 14 residues. For the CDR3, the DNA is TGTGCCAGCAGCCAAGCCCCAGGGCGGGGGGAGCAGTTCTTC. Amino acid sequence: CASSQAPGRGEQFF.

This chain's CDR3 is CASSPRLKGAQETQYF. The CDR3, as DNA: TGTGCCAGCTCACCCCGACTTAAGGGGGCCCAAGAGACCCAGTACTTC. The chain is built from TRBV18 and TRBJ2-5, with TRBD1 matching over 7 bases. The CDR3 loop spans 16 amino acids. Losses at the gene ends were 3 bases for V and 1 base for J; bases not matched to a gene: 8. Germline CDR1 KGHSH, CDR2 LQKENI. Looking up the rest from reference TRBV18 and TRBJ2-5 gives the full variable domain: NAGVMQNPRHLVRRRGQEARLRCSPMKGHSHVYWYRQLPEEGLKFMVYLQKENIIDESGMPKERFSAEFPKEGPSILRIQQVVRGDSAAYFCASSPRLKGAQETQYFGPGTRLLVL.

This sequence joins TRBV11-2 and TRBJ1-6; D not resolved. CDR3 length: 13 residues. V shed 5 bases and J shed 4 bases, with 6 bases lying between them. Germline V CDR1 and CDR2: SGHAT, FQNNGV. The CDR3 sequence: CASSPRYNSPLHF. Here the CDR3 DNA reads TGTGCCAGCAGCCCCAGATATAATTCACCCCTCCACTTT.

V gene TRBV20-1 combines with J gene TRBJ2-7; the match to TRBD2 covers 8 bases. This CDR3 region has 16 residues. V shed 3 bases and J 0 bases; nucleotides not matched to a gene: 10. Germline loops: CDR1 DFQATT, CDR2 SNEGSKA (reference sequence). CDR3: CSASLPGLGTSYEQYF. The CDR3 coding sequence is TGCAGTGCTAGTTTGCCGGGACTAGGGACCTCCTACGAGCAGTACTTC.

This clonotype was recorded many times. The chain employs TRBV20-1 and TRBJ1-5, with D maybe TRBD1 (6 bases). Germline values: CDR1 DFQATT, CDR2 SNEGSKA (reference sequence). V lost 2 bases, J lost 6 bases, and 14 bases lay in between. CDR3 length: 14 amino acids. The chain's CDR3 is CSARHRVEVQPQHF. CDR3 DNA: TGCAGTGCTAGACACAGGGTCGAGGTTCAGCCCCAGCATTTT.

This clonotype was counted between two and nine times. The J gene is TRBJ2-1, the V gene TRBV5-1; 7 bases fit TRBD2. Losses at the gene ends were 0 bases for V and 9 bases for J; bases not matched to a gene: 0. The CDR3 totals 12 residues. CDR1 is SGHRS, CDR2 YFSETQ, per germline. CDR3 sequence (DNA): TGCGCCAGCAGCTTGGGACTAGCTGAGCAGTTCTTC. Protein: CASSLGLAEQFF.

The chain couples TRBV27 to TRBJ1-1, with TRBD1 identical over 7 bases. This CDR3 has 14 residues. J lost 1 base, V lost 5 bases, and 4 bases had no gene match. Per germline, CDR1 MNHEY and CDR2 SMNVEV (reference sequence). The CDR3 loop reads CASSGRDRNTEAFF. The CDR3, as DNA: TGTGCCAGCAGTGGCCGGGACAGGAACACTGAAGCTTTCTTT.

This chain connects TRBV10-3 to TRBJ2-7; 9 bases map to TRBD2. The length of the CDR3 is 16 residues. Germline V CDR1 and CDR2: ENHRY, SYGVKD. V lost 2 bases and J lost 2; bases outside the gene matches: 7. CDR3 in amino acids: CAISERPSGDAYEQYF. The CDR3 nucleotides are TGTGCCATCAGTGAGAGGCCTAGCGGGGATGCCTACGAGCAGTACTTC.

This clonotype was recorded many times. The chain is built from TRBV29-1 and TRBJ2-3; the match to TRBD2 covers 7 bases. The ends lost 7 bases at V and 5 bases at J; junction bases unmatched: 6. Germline CDR1 is SQVTM and CDR2 is ANQGSEA. This CDR3 has 12 amino acids. The CDR3 bases are TGCAGCGGCGGGAGAGTAGGAGATACGCAGTATTTT. It codes for CSGGRVGDTQYF.

The CDR3 is CASSLDLQRGIYTQYF. In DNA form, the CDR3 reads TGTGCCAGCAGCTTAGACCTCCAACGAGGGATATATACGCAGTATTTT. The V and J genes are TRBV7-2 and TRBJ2-3; a weak D match, TRBD2 (5 bases). This CDR3 region has 16 residues. The germline CDR1 and CDR2 sequences are SGHTA and FQGNSA. Deletions cut 1 base from V and 7 bases from J, with 18 bases between.

This clonotype was seen repeatedly, ten times or more. V gene TRBV12-3 or TRBV12-4 combines with J gene TRBJ2-3; 9 bases are a match to TRBD1. CDR3 length equals 17 residues. With 3 bases clipped from V and 4 bases from J, the junction kept 11 bases outside the gene matches. The CDR3 loop is CASSFPKRTGESDTQYF. The CDR3 nucleotides read TGTGCCAGCAGTTTCCCAAAGAGGACAGGGGAGTCAGATACGCAGTATTTT.

This clonotype was seen more than once but under ten times. V and J are TRBV20-1 and TRBJ1-1; no firm D call. The CDR3 runs to 12 residues. V was shortened by 6 bases and J by 1 base, with 9 bases between the two germline ends. Germline V gene sequence: CDR1 DFQATT, CDR2 SNEGSKA (reference sequence). The CDR3, as DNA: TGCAGTGCGAACCCATGGAACACTGAAGCTTTCTTT. The encoded protein is CSANPWNTEAFF.

This clonotype was recorded many times. This chain links TRBV29-1 with TRBJ2-5; 7 nucleotides match TRBD1. This CDR3 region has 12 residues. Germline CDR1 and CDR2: SQVTM and ANQGSEA. Losses at the gene ends were 4 bases for V and 4 bases for J; bases not matched to a gene: 3. CDR3 DNA sequence: TGCAGCGTTGTAGGGGGCGTAGAGACCCAGTACTTC. As protein: CSVVGGVETQYF.

Ten or more counts support this clonotype. The CDR3: CASSSLAGTGSNEKLFF. CDR3 in DNA: TGCGCCAGCAGCTCACTCGCCGGGACAGGGAGTAATGAAAAACTGTTTTTT. The genes are TRBV4-3 and TRBJ1-4; 9 nucleotides line up with TRBD1. The junction had 11 bases not matched to a gene; V was cut back by 5 bases and J by 4 bases. Germline lookup yields CDR1 LGHNA and CDR2 YSLEER. This CDR3 is 17 amino acids long.

The V call is TRBV5-1, the J call TRBJ2-5; 11 bases fit TRBD2. The V segment lost 4 bases and the J segment 2 bases; nucleotides outside the gene matches: 7. The CDR3 consists of 16 residues. Per the germline V gene, CDR1 is SGHRS and CDR2 is YFSETQ. The CDR3 DNA reads TGCGCCAGCAGCCACGGACTAGCGGGCTTACAAGAGACCCAGTACTTC. It codes for CASSHGLAGLQETQYF.

The chain uses TRBV10-3 and TRBJ2-5, with D unresolved. The CDR3 runs to 13 residues. Germline lookup yields CDR1 ENHRY and CDR2 SYGVKD. Trimming left V 6 bases short and J 2 bases short, with 10 bases between. The CDR3 DNA reads as TGTGCCATCAGCGGTGCGCGGCAAGAGACCCAGTACTTC. Its protein is CAISGARQETQYF.

This clonotype has only a few counts. The chain is built from TRBV20-1 and TRBJ2-7; 7 nucleotides match TRBD1. The CDR3 length is 14 residues. V was pared by 0 bases and J by 6 bases, with 8 bases of the junction left unmatched. Per germline, CDR1 DFQATT and CDR2 SNEGSKA (reference sequence). CDR3 in DNA: TGCAGTGCTAGAGACGCACAGGGGCCCTCCGAGCAGTACTTC. It specifies CSARDAQGPSEQYF.